The 16 T cell receptor beta chains presented below share a single source sample, sequenced in a study of cytomegalovirus exposure and HLA in healthy donors (dated by TCRdb to about 2017). Libraries were prepared through the immunoSEQ multiplex PCR assay. A mixture of 60 forward primers for TCR Vbeta segments and 13 reverse primers for TCR Jbeta segments was used in the multiplex PCR. Held by TCRdb, this immuneACCESS table contains in-frame sequences only and omits some clones. Under half of the omission traces to an unresolved V gene where checked; the cause of the rest is unknown. This sample is represented by roughly 250,000 clones; 84% of them were singletons. The ten largest clones take up more than 1.5% of the sample. The sample comprised PBMCs. These receptors were collected from a woman between 35 and 50 years old in good health and CMV-seropositive.

This clone was seen a few times. The V and J genes are TRBV7-9 and TRBJ2-1, with D possibly being TRBD2 (5 bases). Trimming removed 5 bases at V and 10 bases at J, with 15 bases between. Germline CDR1 SEHNR, CDR2 FQNEAQ (reference sequence). The CDR3 contains 13 residues. The CDR3 DNA reads TGTGCCAGCAGCCCTCCGGGGTGGGAGGAGCAGTTCTTC. It codes for CASSPPGWEEQFF.

In nucleotides, the CDR3 is TGTGCCAGCAGCTTAGCGGACAGGGGACAGTACTTC. Its protein is CASSLADRGQYF. This chain connects TRBV7-2 to TRBJ2-5; 9 nucleotides align to TRBD1. In germline, CDR1 is SGHTA, CDR2 FQGNSA. The length of the CDR3 is 12 residues. Germline trimming cut 0 bases from V and 11 bases from J; bases unmatched to any gene: 1.

V gene TRBV7-9 combines with J gene TRBJ2-3, with 8 bases that match TRBD2. V dropped 5 bases and J dropped 10; count of bases not matched to a gene: 17. The germline CDR1 and CDR2 sequences are SEHNR and FQNEAQ (reference sequence). This CDR3 comprises 16 residues. The CDR3 protein is CASSPETGGRSSAQYF. CDR3 in DNA: TGTGCCAGCAGCCCCGAAACGGGGGGGAGGTCTAGCGCGCAGTATTTT.

V is TRBV9 and J is TRBJ2-1; 7 bases map to TRBD2. This CDR3 spans 15 amino acids. After removal of 4 bases from V and 5 bases from J, the junction contained 9 bases not matched to a gene. CDR1 SGDLS and CDR2 YYNGEE come from the germline V gene. The CDR3 nucleotides are TGTGCCAGCAGCCTGGGGGGAGGGCCGAACAATGAGCAGTTCTTC. It translates to CASSLGGGPNNEQFF.

The chain links TRBV18 to TRBJ1-4, with 9 nucleotides matching TRBD1. Germline lookup yields CDR1 KGHSH and CDR2 LQKENI. V lost 6 bases to trimming and J lost 7 bases; unmatched junction nucleotides: 6. The CDR3 loop spans 14 amino acids. The CDR3 bases are TGTGCCAGCTCTTCCGGGACAGGGATTGAAAAACTGTTTTTT. It specifies CASSSGTGIEKLFF.

The V call is TRBV7-9, the J call TRBJ1-5; no reliable D call. V was shortened by 2 bases and J by 6 bases, with 8 bases between the two germline ends. This CDR3 spans 13 amino acids. Germline loops: CDR1 SEHNR, CDR2 FQNEAQ (reference sequence). This chain's CDR3 is CASSLSLVQPQHF. CDR3 DNA: TGTGCCAGCAGCTTAAGTTTAGTTCAGCCCCAGCATTTT.

This clone appeared once. The chain is built from TRBV27 and TRBJ2-7; the match to TRBD1 covers 9 bases. With V trimmed by 4 bases and J by 3 bases, 4 bases remained unmatched. This CDR3 spans 14 amino acids. CDR1 is MNHEY, CDR2 SMNVEV, per germline (reference sequence). CDR3 DNA sequence: TGTGCCAGCAGTTGGACAGGGGCGAGCTACGAGCAGTACTTC. It yields the protein CASSWTGASYEQYF.

The chain recombines TRBV19 with TRBJ2-1; 11 nucleotides align to TRBD1. CDR1 is LNHDA, CDR2 SQIVND, per germline (reference sequence). The CDR3 sequence is 15 residues long. V was clipped by 0 bases and J by 9 bases; unmatched bases: 4. The CDR3: CASSIDGTGGTEQFF. For the CDR3, the DNA is TGTGCCAGTAGTATAGATGGGACAGGGGGGACTGAGCAGTTCTTC.

The genes are TRBV11-3 and TRBJ2-3; TRBD2 agrees at 13 bases. With 3 bases clipped from V and 2 bases from J, the junction kept 8 bases outside the gene matches. Germline loops: CDR1 SGHNT, CDR2 YENEEA. This CDR3 spans 18 amino acids. The CDR3 nucleotides are TGTGCCAGCAGCTTTGGAGGACTAGCGGGAGCACCCACAGATACGCAGTATTTT. Translated: CASSFGGLAGAPTDTQYF.

The V and J genes are TRBV11-3 and TRBJ2-5; TRBD2 might be the D (6 bases). The end of the DNA aligns better with TRBJ2-7, so the J call may be wrong. Looked up from germline, CDR1 is SGHNT and CDR2 is YENEEA. CDR3 length: 14 amino acids. CDR3: CASSLTAGSYEQYF. DNA of the CDR3: TGTGCCAGCAGCTTGACGGCGGGATCCTACGAGCAGTACTTC.

The chain combines TRBV4-1 with TRBJ2-2; D is unresolved. This CDR3 comprises 16 residues. The V end was cut by 0 bases, the J end by 3 bases, with 11 bases between. CDR1 is MGHRA and CDR2 is YSYEKL in the germline V gene. Here the CDR3 reads CASSQDRSLDTGELFF. For the CDR3, the DNA is TGCGCCAGCAGCCAAGATCGCTCCTTAGACACCGGGGAGCTGTTTTTT.

The genes are TRBV7-6 and TRBJ2-1; 7 bases fit TRBD1. The V and J ends lost 1 base and 4 bases, in that order; junction bases with no gene match: 4. In germline, CDR1 is SGHVS, CDR2 FNYEAQ. This CDR3 is built from 15 residues. CDR3 nucleotides: TGTGCCAGCAGCTTAGTTCCGGGACAGTACAATGAGCAGTTCTTC. Translating gives CASSLVPGQYNEQFF.

This chain links TRBV9 with TRBJ2-1; TRBD2 agrees at 9 bases. Germline V CDR1 and CDR2: SGDLS, YYNGEE. With 4 bases clipped from V and 5 bases from J, the junction kept 7 bases outside the gene matches. This CDR3 has 15 amino acids. This chain's CDR3 is CASSIVAGVNNEQFF. The CDR3 nucleotides are TGTGCCAGCAGCATAGTAGCGGGAGTGAACAATGAGCAGTTCTTC.

J is TRBJ1-1 and V is TRBV29-1; possibly TRBD1 for D (5 bases). The V gene's germline CDR1 is SQVTM and CDR2 ANQGSEA. V lost 7 bases, J lost 1 base, and 19 bases lay in between. The CDR3 totals 15 residues. CDR3 coding DNA: TGCAGCGCCGGAGCGGGGGTCTTAACGAACACTGAAGCTTTCTTT. This sequence encodes CSAGAGVLTNTEAFF. The full variable domain, in which reference TRBV29-1 and TRBJ1-1 provide the parts outside the CDR3, is SAVISQKPSRDICQRGTSLTIQCQVDSQVTMMFWYRQQPGQSLTLIATANQGSEATYESGFVIDKFPISRPNLTFSTLTVSNMSPEDSSIYLCSAGAGVLTNTEAFFGQGTRLTVV.

The chain carries TRBV27 and TRBJ2-7, with a tentative D call TRBD1 (6 bases). Germline-derived CDR1 and CDR2 are MNHEY and SMNVEV (reference sequence). The CDR3 runs 13 residues. Trimming removed 5 bases at V and 3 bases at J, with 11 bases between. The CDR3 sequence: CASSPTGNYEQYF. DNA for the CDR3: TGTGCCAGCAGTCCGACAGGCAACTACGAGCAGTACTTC.

The chain joins TRBV2 to TRBJ2-7, with D unclear. The CDR3 has 12 amino acids. Germline CDR1 SNHLY, CDR2 FYNNEI. The V and J ends lost 6 bases and 6 bases respectively, with 12 bases between them. The CDR3 nucleotides read TGTGCCAGCAGATTTACCAGCGCCGAGCAGTACTTC. Its translation is CASRFTSAEQYF.